One sample yielded the 9 T cell receptor beta chains listed below, sequenced in a study of blood T cell repertoires in COVID-19. The table came from immunoSEQ multiplex PCR; TCRdb's copy has only in-frame clones and leaves some out. The repertoire holds roughly 50,000 clones, with more than 80% as singletons. Sequencing was done on a sample of peripheral blood. These receptors were taken from a human donor in a cohort sampled during active COVID-19.

This clone was observed once. The chain recombines TRBV5-1 with TRBJ2-4, with D perhaps TRBD2 (7 bases). Germline V gene data show CDR1 as SGHRS and CDR2 as YFSETQ. V was cut by 1 base and J by 5 bases, with 10 bases left in between. CDR3 length equals 14 residues. In DNA, the CDR3 is TGCGCCAGCAGCTTGAGGGGGGGCGAAAACATTCAGTACTTC. It codes for CASSLRGGENIQYF. The variable domain in full, with the rest retrieved from reference TRBV5-1 and TRBJ2-4, is KAGVTQTPRYLIKTRGQQVTLSCSPISGHRSVSWYQQTPGQGLQFLFEYFSETQRNKGNFPGRFSGRQFSNSRSEMNVSTLELGDSALYLCASSLRGGENIQYFGAGTRLSVL.

The chain joins TRBV12-3 or TRBV12-4 to TRBJ2-7, with 7 bases fitting TRBD1. V was clipped by 6 bases and J by 0 bases; unmatched bases: 2. The CDR3 is 13 residues long. The CDR3 nucleotides read TGTGCCAGCAGCTCAGGGGGCTCCTACGAGCAGTACTTC. This encodes CASSSGGSYEQYF.

The chain uses TRBV4-2 and TRBJ2-5, with 9 bases that match TRBD2. Germline loops: CDR1 LGHNA, CDR2 YNFKEQ. Unmatched junction bases numbered 4, after V lost 4 bases and J lost 1 base. This CDR3 contains 15 residues. CDR3 protein: CASSPPAGGQETQYF. CDR3 coding DNA: TGTGCCAGCAGCCCCCCAGCGGGGGGCCAAGAGACCCAGTACTTC.

The J gene is TRBJ1-6, the V gene TRBV7-2; maybe TRBD1 (6 bases). CDR1 is SGHTA and CDR2 is FQGNSA in the germline V gene. The CDR3 has 13 amino acids. Deletions cut 5 bases from V and 10 bases from J, with 12 bases between. DNA for the CDR3: TGTGCCAGCAGCCGGACAGCGAGCTCACCCCTCCACTTT. It translates to CASSRTASSPLHF.

In its sample, this clone was seen once. V gene TRBV19 combines with J gene TRBJ2-7; tentatively, D is TRBD1 (6 bases). V was cut by 4 bases and J by 6 bases, with 13 bases left in between. From germline, CDR1 is LNHDA and CDR2 SQIVND (reference sequence). CDR3 length: 13 residues. CDR3 protein: CASSTGARGEQYF. Here the CDR3 DNA reads TGTGCCAGTAGTACAGGGGCTAGAGGCGAGCAGTACTTC.

The chain joins TRBV9 to TRBJ2-7; 7 bases fit TRBD2. This CDR3 has 13 residues. Germline-derived CDR1 and CDR2 are SGDLS and YYNGEE. V was pared by 0 bases and J by 5 bases, with 2 bases of the junction left unmatched. The CDR3 loop is CASSVESGDEQYF. The DNA for the CDR3 is TGTGCCAGCAGCGTAGAGAGCGGGGACGAGCAGTACTTC.

The chain joins TRBV5-4 to TRBJ2-3; D call uncertain. Germline CDR1 and CDR2: SGHNT and YYREEE (reference sequence). The CDR3 contains 16 residues. Trimming took off 4 bases at V and 0 bases at J, with 15 bases between the two ends. The CDR3 loop is CASSPWYKPSTDTQYF. For the CDR3, the DNA is TGTGCCAGCAGCCCCTGGTACAAACCTAGCACAGATACGCAGTATTTT.

The genes are TRBV18 and TRBJ1-2; 9 bases are a match to TRBD1. The germline CDR1 and CDR2 sequences are KGHSH and LQKENI. Trimming at V came to 0 bases and at J to 6 bases, leaving 8 bases not matched to a gene. The CDR3 contains 16 residues. The CDR3: CASSPPGTGLEDGYTF. In DNA form, the CDR3 reads TGTGCCAGCTCACCACCTGGGACAGGGCTCGAGGATGGCTACACCTTC.

The chain carries TRBV4-3 and TRBJ2-6; D gene ambiguous. This CDR3 has 13 residues. The germline gives CDR1 LGHNA, CDR2 YSLEER. V shed 4 bases and J shed 3 bases, with 4 bases lying between them. The CDR3 region has the DNA TGCGCCAGCAGCCCGGTTGGGGCCAACGTCCTGACTTTC. Translation gives CASSPVGANVLTF.